A selection of T cell receptor beta chains follows, all from one sample in a study of brain T cells in children with intractable seizures. The table came from immunoSEQ multiplex PCR; TCRdb's copy has only in-frame clones and leaves some out. Of about 7,800 clones listed, 73% are singletons. The material was resected brain tissue, obtained at surgery. Receptor source: a boy under two years old with tuberous sclerosis and intractable seizures. Both conserved end residues are part of each CDR3. The D gene is left open where the match is weak. Rows give clone size only sometimes, using once, few, many, or a class for an expanded clone.

NA	TRBV3-1/TRBV3-2	TRBJ2-7	NA	TGTGCCAGCAGCCAATGGGGGGCTGGGGAGCAGTACTTC	CASSQWGAGEQYF
NA	TRBV5-5	TRBJ1-4	NA	TGTGCCAGCAGCTTGTTTCGAGACAGACGGAATGAAAAACTGTTTTTT	CASSLFRDRRNEKLFF
NA	TRBV4-1	TRBJ2-5	TRBD2	TGCGCCAGCAGCCACCCTGGGGGGGGGAACCAAGAGACCCAGTACTTC	CASSHPGGGNQETQYF
NA	TRBV7-3	TRBJ1-1	NA	TGTGCCAGCAGCTTAAAGTTCCTCGACGCGGGGATGAACACTGAAGCTTTCTTT	CASSLKFLDAGMNTEAFF
NA	TRBV5-1	TRBJ1-6	TRBD1	TGCGCCAGCAGCACGGGACAGTTCAACAATTCACCCCTCCACTTT	CASSTGQFNNSPLHF
NA	TRBV2	TRBJ2-3	TRBD2	TGTGCCAGAAAGGCGGGACTAGCGACCACAGATACGCAGTATTTT	CARKAGLATTDTQYF
NA	TRBV6-6	TRBJ2-1	TRBD2	TGTGCCAGCAGTCTGCGGGGGTTGGGGCTGGTAGACAATGAGCAGTTCTTC	CASSLRGLGLVDNEQFF
NA	TRBV18	TRBJ2-3	TRBD2	TGTGCCAGCTCACCACTAGCGGGAGGCACAGATACGCAGTATTTT	CASSPLAGGTDTQYF
large	TRBV7-6	TRBJ1-2	NA	TGTGCCAGCAGCTTAGGGGACTATGGCTACACCTTC	CASSLGDYGYTF
NA	TRBV2	TRBJ1-2	TRBD1	TGTGCCAGCAGTGACGCGAAGGACAGGGCCCCCGGGGGCTACACCTTC	CASSDAKDRAPGGYTF
NA	TRBV6-1	TRBJ1-5	TRBD1	TGTGCCAGCAGTGAAGCGGTGGGACAGGGGATCCCTTATAGCAATCAGCCCCAGCATTTT	CASSEAVGQGIPYSNQPQHF
NA	TRBV27	TRBJ1-2	TRBD1	TGTGCCAGCAGTTGGGACAGGGGAGCCTATGGCTACACCTTC	CASSWDRGAYGYTF
few	TRBV30	TRBJ1-6	TRBD1	TGTGCCTGGACAGGGGGCAATTCACCCCTCCACTTT	CAWTGGNSPLHF
NA	TRBV7-3	TRBJ2-1	NA	TGTGCCAGCAGCCCATCTAGTAGGGGTGAGCAGTTCTTC	CASSPSSRGEQFF
large	TRBV7-9	TRBJ1-6	NA	TGTGCCAGCAGCCCCCCGCAAGGCTCCTATAATTCACCCCTCCACTTT	CASSPPQGSYNSPLHF
NA	TRBV6-5	TRBJ2-7	TRBD1	TGTGCCAGCAGTTACTCGGGACAGGGGCTCGAGCAGTACTTC	CASSYSGQGLEQYF
NA	TRBV13	TRBJ1-1	TRBD1	TGTGCCAGCAGCTTATTGCAGACAGGGGTCACTGAAGCTTTCTTT	CASSLLQTGVTEAFF
few	TRBV5-6	TRBJ2-3	NA	TGTGCCAGCAGAAATGGGACCTCTACGCAGTATTTT	CASRNGTSTQYF
NA	TRBV3-1/TRBV3-2	TRBJ2-5	TRBD2	TGTGCCAGCAGAACGGGGGGCCAAGAGACCCAGTACTTC	CASRTGGQETQYF
NA	TRBV10-3	TRBJ1-2	NA	TGTGCCATCAGTGAGACATCCAGGGATGGCTACACCTTC	CAISETSRDGYTF
NA	TRBV11-2	TRBJ2-3	TRBD1	TGTGCCAGCAGCCTCACGGGACAGGGCCCAGATACGCAGTATTTT	CASSLTGQGPDTQYF
few	TRBV7-8	TRBJ1-5	NA	TGTGCCAGCAGCTTAGCGGGGAATTCCAATCAGCCCCAGCATTTT	CASSLAGNSNQPQHF
few	TRBV6-6	TRBJ1-2	NA	TGTGCCAGCGGGTGGGACCCGCAAACCTTC	CASGWDPQTF
NA	TRBV7-9	TRBJ2-7	NA	TGTGCCAGCAGCTTTTACGAGCAGTACTTC	CASSFYEQYF
NA	TRBV5-4	TRBJ1-3	NA	TGTGCCAGCAGCTGGGACTTTGAAGGCAGCACCATATATTTT	CASSWDFEGSTIYF
few	TRBV7-2	TRBJ1-6	NA	TGTGCCAGCAGCTTAGTTATCGATAATTCACCCCTCCACTTT	CASSLVIDNSPLHF
NA	TRBV7-2	TRBJ2-7	NA	TGTGCCAGCAGCTCCTACGGGGGCGAGCAGTACTTC	CASSSYGGEQYF